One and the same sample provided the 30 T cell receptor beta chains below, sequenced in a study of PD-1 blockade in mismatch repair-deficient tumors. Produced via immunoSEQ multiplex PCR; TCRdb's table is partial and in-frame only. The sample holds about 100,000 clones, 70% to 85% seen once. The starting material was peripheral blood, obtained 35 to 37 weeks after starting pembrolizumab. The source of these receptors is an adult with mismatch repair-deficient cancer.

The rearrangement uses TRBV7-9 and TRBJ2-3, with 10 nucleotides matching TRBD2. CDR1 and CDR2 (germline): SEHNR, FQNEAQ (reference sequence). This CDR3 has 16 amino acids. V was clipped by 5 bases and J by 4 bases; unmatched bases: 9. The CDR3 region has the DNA TGTGCCAGCAGCCGACGTATAGCGGGAGGTGCAGATACGCAGTATTTT. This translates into CASSRRIAGGADTQYF.

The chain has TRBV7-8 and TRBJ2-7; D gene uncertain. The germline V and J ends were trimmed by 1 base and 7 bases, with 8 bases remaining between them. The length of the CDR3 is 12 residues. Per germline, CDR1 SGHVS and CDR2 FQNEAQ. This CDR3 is CASSLDGREQYF. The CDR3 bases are TGTGCCAGCAGCTTAGACGGCCGGGAGCAGTACTTC.

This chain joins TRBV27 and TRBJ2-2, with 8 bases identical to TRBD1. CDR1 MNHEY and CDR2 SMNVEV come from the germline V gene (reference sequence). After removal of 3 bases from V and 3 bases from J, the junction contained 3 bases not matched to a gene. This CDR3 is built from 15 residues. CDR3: CASSLQGAYTGELFF. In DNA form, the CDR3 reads TGTGCCAGCAGTTTGCAGGGGGCTTACACCGGGGAGCTGTTTTTT.

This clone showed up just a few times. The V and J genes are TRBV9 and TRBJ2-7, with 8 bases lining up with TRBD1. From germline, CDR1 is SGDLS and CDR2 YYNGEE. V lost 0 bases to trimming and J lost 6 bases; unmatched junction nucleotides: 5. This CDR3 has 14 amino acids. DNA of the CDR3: TGTGCCAGCAGCGTAGACGACAGGGGTGCCGAGCAGTACTTC. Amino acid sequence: CASSVDDRGAEQYF.

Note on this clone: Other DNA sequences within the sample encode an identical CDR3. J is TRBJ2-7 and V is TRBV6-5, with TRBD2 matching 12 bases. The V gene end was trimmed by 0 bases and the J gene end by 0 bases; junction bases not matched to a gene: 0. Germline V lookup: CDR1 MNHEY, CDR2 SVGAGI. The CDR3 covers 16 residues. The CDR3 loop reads CASSYSGLAGSYEQYF. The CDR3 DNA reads TGTGCCAGCAGTTACTCGGGACTAGCGGGCTCCTACGAGCAGTACTTC.

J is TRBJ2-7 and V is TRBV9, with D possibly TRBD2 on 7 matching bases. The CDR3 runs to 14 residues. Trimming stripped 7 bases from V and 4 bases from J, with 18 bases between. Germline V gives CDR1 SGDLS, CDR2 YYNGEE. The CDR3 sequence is CASQRGEGPYEQYF. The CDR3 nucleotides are TGTGCCAGCCAAAGGGGGGAGGGCCCGTACGAGCAGTACTTC.

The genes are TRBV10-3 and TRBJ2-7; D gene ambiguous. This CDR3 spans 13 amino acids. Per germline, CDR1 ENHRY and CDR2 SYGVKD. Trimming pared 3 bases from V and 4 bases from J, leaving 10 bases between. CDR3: CAISDPKGYEQYF. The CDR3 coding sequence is TGTGCCATCAGTGATCCTAAGGGTTACGAGCAGTACTTC.

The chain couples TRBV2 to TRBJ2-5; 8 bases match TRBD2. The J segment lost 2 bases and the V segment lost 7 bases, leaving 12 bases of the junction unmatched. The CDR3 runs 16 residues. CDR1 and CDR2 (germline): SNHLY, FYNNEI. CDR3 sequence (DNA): TGTGCCAGCAAAAGAGGACTAGCTGGACGACAAGAGACCCAGTACTTC. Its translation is CASKRGLAGRQETQYF.

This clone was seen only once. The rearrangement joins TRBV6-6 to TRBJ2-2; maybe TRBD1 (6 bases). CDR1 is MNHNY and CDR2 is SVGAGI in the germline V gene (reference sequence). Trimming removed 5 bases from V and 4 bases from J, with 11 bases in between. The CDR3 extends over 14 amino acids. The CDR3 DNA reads TGTGCCAGCAGTCCGGGACACCTCACCGGGGAGCTGTTTTTT. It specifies CASSPGHLTGELFF.

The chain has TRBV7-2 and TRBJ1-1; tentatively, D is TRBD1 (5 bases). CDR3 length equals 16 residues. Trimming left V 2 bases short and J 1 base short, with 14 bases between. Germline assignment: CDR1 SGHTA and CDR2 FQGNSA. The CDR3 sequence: CASSLTYDRRNTEAFF. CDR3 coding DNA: TGTGCCAGCAGCTTAACCTATGACAGACGGAACACTGAAGCTTTCTTT.

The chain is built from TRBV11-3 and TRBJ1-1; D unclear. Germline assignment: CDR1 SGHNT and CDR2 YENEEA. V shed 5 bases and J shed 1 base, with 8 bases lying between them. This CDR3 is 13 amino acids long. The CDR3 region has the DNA TGTGCCAGCAGCGGATGGGGGAACACTGAAGCTTTCTTT. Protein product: CASSGWGNTEAFF. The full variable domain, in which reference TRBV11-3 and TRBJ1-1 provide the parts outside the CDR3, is EAGVVQSPRYKIIEKKQPVAFWCNPISGHNTLYWYLQNLGQGPELLIRYENEEAVDDSQLPKDRFSAERLKGVDSTLKIQPAELGDSAVYLCASSGWGNTEAFFGQGTRLTVV.

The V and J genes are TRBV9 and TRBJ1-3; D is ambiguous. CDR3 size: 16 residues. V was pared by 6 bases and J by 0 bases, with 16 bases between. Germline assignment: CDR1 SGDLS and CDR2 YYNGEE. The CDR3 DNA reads TGTGCCAGCACCGGGGAACCGCATAACTCTGGAAACACCATATATTTT. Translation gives CASTGEPHNSGNTIYF.

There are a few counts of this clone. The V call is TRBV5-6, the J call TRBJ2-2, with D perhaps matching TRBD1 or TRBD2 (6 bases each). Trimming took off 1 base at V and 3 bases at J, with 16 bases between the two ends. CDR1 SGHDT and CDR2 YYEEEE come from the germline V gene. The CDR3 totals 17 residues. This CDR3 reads CASSLYGGQVYTGELFF. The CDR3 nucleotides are TGTGCCAGCAGCTTGTATGGGGGGCAAGTTTACACCGGGGAGCTGTTTTTT. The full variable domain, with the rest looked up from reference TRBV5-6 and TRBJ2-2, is DAGVTQSPTHLIKTRGQQVTLRCSPKSGHDTVSWYQQALGQGPQFIFQYYEEEERQRGNFPDRFSGHQFPNYSSELNVNALLLGDSALYLCASSLYGGQVYTGELFFGEGSRLTVL.

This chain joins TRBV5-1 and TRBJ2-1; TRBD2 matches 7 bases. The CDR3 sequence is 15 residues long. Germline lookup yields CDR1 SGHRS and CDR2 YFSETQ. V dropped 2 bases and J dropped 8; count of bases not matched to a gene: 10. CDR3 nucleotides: TGCGCCAGCAGCTTTGGGACGGGAGGATTCTATGAGCAGTTCTTC. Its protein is CASSFGTGGFYEQFF.

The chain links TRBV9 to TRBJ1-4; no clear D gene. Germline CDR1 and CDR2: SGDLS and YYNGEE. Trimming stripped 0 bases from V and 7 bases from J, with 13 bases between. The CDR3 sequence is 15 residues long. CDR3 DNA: TGTGCCAGCAGCGTAGGTGGGCGGGTTGGTGAAAAACTGTTTTTT. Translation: CASSVGGRVGEKLFF.

The CDR3 protein is CASSLGGFEGRSEAFF. The CDR3 bases are TGTGCCAGCAGCTTAGGGGGTTTTGAGGGCCGTTCTGAAGCTTTCTTT. V usage is TRBV11-3 and J usage is TRBJ1-1; D remains unclear. Trimming removed 1 base from V and 6 bases from J, with 18 bases in between. Germline CDR1 reads SGHNT; CDR2 reads YENEEA. The CDR3 loop spans 16 amino acids.

The CDR3: CASSVRLANTGELFF. As DNA, the CDR3 is TGTGCCAGCAGCGTAAGACTGGCGAACACCGGGGAGCTGTTTTTT. The J gene is TRBJ2-2, the V gene TRBV9; D call uncertain. The V and J ends lost 1 base and 0 bases respectively, with 7 bases between them. Germline V gene data show CDR1 as SGDLS and CDR2 as YYNGEE. The CDR3 contains 15 residues.

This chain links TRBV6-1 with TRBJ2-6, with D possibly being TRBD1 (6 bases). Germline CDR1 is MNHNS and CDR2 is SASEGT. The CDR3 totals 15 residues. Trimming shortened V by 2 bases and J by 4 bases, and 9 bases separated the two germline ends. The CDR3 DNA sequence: TGTGCCAGCAGTGAATGGGGGACAGGGGCCAACGTCCTGACTTTC. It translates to CASSEWGTGANVLTF.

CDR3 amino acids: CASSLGTGAVQPQHF. The CDR3 DNA is TGTGCCAGCAGCCTAGGGACAGGCGCTGTTCAGCCCCAGCATTTT. This chain links TRBV28 with TRBJ1-5, with 8 nucleotides matching TRBD1. CDR1 and CDR2 from the germline V gene are MDHEN and SYDVKM. V shed 6 bases, J shed 6 bases, and the junction held 10 bases outside the gene matches. The CDR3 extends over 15 amino acids.

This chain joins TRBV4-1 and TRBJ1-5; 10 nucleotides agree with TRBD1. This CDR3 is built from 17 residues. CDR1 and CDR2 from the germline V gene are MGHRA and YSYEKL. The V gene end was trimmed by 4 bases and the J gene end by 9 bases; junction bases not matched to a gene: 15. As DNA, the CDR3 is TGCGCCAGCAGCCTAGGGGGGACAGGGGCGGGTATGGGGCCCCAGCATTTT. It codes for CASSLGGTGAGMGPQHF.

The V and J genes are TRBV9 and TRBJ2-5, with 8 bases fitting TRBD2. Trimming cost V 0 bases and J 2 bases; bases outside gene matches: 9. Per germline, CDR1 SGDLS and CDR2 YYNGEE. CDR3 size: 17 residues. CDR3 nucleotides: TGTGCCAGCAGCGTAGCTAAAACGGGAGGGGGACAAGAGACCCAGTACTTC. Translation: CASSVAKTGGGQETQYF.

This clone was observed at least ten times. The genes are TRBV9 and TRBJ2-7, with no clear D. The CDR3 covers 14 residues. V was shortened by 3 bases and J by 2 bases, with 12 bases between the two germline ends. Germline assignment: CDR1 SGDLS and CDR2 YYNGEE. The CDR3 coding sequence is TGTGCCAGCAGCGCCAGGTGGGAAACCTACGAGCAGTACTTC. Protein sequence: CASSARWETYEQYF.

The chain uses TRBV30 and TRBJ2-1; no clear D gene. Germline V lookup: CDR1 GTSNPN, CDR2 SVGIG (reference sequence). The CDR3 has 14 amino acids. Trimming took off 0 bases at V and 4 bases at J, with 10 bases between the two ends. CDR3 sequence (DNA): TGTGCCTGGAGTGTAAACTCACTTTACAATGAGCAGTTCTTC. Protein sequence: CAWSVNSLYNEQFF.

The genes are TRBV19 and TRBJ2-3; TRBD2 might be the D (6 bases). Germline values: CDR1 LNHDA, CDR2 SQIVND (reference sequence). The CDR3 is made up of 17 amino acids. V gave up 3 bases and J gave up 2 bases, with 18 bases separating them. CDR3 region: CASSMRPGLLYTDTQYF. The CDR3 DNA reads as TGTGCCAGTAGTATGCGCCCGGGACTCTTATACACAGATACGCAGTATTTT.

Here the CDR3 DNA reads TGTGCCAGCAGCCCACAGGGAACCTACGAGCAGTACTTC. Protein product: CASSPQGTYEQYF. The V and J genes are TRBV6-6 and TRBJ2-7; D might be TRBD1 (6 bases). Germline V gives CDR1 MNHNY, CDR2 SVGAGI (reference sequence). V lost 6 bases to trimming and J lost 2 bases, with 11 bases between them. The CDR3 is 13 amino acids.

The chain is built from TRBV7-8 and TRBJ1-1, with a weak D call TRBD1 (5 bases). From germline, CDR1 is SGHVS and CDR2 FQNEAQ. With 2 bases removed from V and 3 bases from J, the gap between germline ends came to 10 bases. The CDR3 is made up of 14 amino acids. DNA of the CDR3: TGTGCCAGCAGCTTAACGGGGGACCACACTGAAGCTTTCTTT. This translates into CASSLTGDHTEAFF.

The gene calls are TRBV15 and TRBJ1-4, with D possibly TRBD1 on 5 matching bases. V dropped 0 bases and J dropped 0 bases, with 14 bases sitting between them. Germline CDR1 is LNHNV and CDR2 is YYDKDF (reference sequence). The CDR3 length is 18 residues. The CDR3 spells CATSREGHLVATNEKLFF. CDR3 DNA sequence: TGTGCCACCAGCAGAGAAGGACACTTAGTTGCAACTAATGAAAAACTGTTTTTT.

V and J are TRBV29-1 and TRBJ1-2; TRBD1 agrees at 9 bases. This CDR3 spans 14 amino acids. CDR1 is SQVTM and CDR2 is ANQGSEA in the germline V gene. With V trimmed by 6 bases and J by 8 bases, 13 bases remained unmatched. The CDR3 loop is CSVSGTGSVLGYTF. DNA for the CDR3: TGCAGCGTGTCCGGGACAGGGAGTGTATTGGGCTACACCTTC.

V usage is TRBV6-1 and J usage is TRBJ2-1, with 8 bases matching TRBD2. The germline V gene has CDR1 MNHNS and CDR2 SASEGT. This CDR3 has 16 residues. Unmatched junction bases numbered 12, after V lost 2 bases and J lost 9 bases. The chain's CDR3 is CASSEPRASGPSEQFF. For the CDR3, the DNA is TGTGCCAGCAGTGAACCTCGGGCTAGCGGGCCATCTGAGCAGTTCTTC.

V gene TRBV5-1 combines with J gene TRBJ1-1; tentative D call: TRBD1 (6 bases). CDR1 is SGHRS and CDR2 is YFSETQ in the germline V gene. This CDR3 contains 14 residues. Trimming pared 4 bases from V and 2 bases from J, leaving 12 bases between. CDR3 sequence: CASSTPQGNTEAFF. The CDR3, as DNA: TGCGCCAGCAGCACGCCACAGGGTAACACTGAAGCTTTCTTT.